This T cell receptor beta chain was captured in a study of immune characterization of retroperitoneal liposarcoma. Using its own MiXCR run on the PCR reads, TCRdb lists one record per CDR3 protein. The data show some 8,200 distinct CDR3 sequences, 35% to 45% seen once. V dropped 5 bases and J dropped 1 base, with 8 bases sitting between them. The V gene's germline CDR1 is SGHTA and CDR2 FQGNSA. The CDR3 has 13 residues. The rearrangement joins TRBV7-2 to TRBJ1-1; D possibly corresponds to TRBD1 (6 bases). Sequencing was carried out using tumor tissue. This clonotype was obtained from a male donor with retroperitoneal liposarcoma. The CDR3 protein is CASSQGQNTEAFF. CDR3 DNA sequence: TGTGCCAGCAGCCAGGGACAGAACACTGAAGCTTTCTTT.